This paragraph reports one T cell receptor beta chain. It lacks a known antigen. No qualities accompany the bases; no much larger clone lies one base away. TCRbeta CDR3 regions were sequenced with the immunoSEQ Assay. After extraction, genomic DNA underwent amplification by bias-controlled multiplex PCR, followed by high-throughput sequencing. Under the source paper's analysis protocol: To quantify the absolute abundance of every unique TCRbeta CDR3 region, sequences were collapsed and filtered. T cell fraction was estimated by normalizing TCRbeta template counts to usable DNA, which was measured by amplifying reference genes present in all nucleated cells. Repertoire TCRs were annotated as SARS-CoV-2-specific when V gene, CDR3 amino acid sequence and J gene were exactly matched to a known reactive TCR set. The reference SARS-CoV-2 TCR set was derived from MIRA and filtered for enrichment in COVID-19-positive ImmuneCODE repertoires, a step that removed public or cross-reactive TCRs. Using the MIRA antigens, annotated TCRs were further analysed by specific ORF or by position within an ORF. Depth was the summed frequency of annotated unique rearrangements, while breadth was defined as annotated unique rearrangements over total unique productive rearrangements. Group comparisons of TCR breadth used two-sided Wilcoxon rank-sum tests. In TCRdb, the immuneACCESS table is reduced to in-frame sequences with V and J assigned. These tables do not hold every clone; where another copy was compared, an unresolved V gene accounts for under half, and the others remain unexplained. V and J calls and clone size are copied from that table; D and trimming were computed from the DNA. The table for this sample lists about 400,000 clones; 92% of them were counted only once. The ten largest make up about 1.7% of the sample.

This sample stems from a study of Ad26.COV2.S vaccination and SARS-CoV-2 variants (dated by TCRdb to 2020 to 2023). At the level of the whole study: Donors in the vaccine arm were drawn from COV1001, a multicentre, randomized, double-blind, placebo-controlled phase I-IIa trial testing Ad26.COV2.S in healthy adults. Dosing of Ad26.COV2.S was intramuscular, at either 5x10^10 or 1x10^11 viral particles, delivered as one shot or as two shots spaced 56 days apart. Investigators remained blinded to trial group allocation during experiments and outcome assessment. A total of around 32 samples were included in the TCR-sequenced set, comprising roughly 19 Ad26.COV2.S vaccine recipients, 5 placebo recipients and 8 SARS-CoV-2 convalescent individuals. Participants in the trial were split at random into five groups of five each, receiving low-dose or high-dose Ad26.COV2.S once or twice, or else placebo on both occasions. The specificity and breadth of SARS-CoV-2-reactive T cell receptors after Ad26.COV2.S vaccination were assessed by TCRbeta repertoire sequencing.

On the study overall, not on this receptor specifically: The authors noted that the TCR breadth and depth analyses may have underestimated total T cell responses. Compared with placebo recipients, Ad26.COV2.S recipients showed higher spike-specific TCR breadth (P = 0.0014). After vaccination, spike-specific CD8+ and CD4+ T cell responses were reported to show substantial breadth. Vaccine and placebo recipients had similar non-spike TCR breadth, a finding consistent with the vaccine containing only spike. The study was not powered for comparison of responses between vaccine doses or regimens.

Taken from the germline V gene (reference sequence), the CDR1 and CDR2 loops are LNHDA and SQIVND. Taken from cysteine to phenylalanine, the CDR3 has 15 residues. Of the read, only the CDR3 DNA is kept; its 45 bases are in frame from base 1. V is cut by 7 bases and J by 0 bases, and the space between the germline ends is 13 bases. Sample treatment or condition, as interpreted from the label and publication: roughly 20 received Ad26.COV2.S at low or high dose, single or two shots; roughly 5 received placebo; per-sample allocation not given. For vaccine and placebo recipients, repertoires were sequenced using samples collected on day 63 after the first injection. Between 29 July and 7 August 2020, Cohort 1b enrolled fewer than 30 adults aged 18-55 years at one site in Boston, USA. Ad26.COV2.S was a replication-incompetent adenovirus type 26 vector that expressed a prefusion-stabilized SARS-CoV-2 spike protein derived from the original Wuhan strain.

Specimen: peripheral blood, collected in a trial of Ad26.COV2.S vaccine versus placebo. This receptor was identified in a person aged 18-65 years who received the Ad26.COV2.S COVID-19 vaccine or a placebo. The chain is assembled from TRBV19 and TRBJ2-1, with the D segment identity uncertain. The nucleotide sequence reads TGTGCCAGTAAGGTTTACGTCAGCTCCTACAATGAGCAGTTCTTC. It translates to CASKVYVSSYNEQFF. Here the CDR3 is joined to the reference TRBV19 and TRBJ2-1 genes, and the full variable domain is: DGGITQSPKYLFRKEGQNVTLSCEQNLNHDAMYWYRQDPGQGLRLIYYSQIVNDFQKGDIAEGYSVSREKKESFPLTVTSAQKNPTAFYLCASKVYVSSYNEQFFGPGTRLTVL.